The rows below give T cell receptor beta chains drawn from one sample of a study of blood T cell repertoires in COVID-19. The method was immunoSEQ multiplex PCR; TCRdb's version includes in-frame clones alone and lacks a portion of them. In the table there are about 63,000 clones, approximately 80% of which are singletons. Sequencing was performed on PBMCs or T cells enriched from blood (not recorded which). The receptors come from a woman aged 40 to 50 with acute COVID-19. Both conserved end residues are trimmed from each CDR3.

J: TRBJ1-2
V: TRBV3-1/TRBV3-2
CDR3: ASSHHTGGYGYT

J: TRBJ1-1
V: TRBV6-5
CDR3: ASSYSLGSRAF

J: TRBJ2-1
V: TRBV27
CDR3: AILPLGGSYNEQF

J: TRBJ2-1
V: TRBV27
CDR3: ASTRTSSYNEQF

J: TRBJ1-1
V: TRBV5-1
CDR3: ASSLEAGGRGTEAF

J: TRBJ2-2
V: TRBV29-1
CDR3: SVRPGQGASSGELF

J: TRBJ1-6
V: TRBV5-1
CDR3: ASSKGTANNSPLH

J: TRBJ1-6
V: TRBV19
CDR3: ASTNTPGVNSPLH

J: TRBJ2-7
V: TRBV28
CDR3: ASSERVAYEQY

J: TRBJ1-5
V: TRBV20-1
CDR3: SASTGTGGQPQH

J: TRBJ1-5
V: TRBV2
CDR3: ASSRASGGNQPQH